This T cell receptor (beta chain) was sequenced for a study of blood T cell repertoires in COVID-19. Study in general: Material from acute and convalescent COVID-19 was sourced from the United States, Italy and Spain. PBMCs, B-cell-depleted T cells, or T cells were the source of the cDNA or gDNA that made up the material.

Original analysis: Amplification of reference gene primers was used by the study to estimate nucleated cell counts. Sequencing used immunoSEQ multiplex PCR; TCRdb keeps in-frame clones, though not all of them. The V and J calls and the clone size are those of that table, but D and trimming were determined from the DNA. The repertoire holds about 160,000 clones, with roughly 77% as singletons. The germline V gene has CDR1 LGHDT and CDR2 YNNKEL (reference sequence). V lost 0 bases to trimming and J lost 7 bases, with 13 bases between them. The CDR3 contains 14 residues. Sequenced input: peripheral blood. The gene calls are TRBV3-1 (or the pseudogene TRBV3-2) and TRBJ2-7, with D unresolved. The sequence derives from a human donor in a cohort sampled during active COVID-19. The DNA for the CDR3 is TGTGCCAGCAGCCAAGATAGAACTTTCCGGGAGCAGTACTTC. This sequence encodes CASSQDRTFREQYF.